These 9 T cell receptor beta chains were all obtained from the same sample, sequenced in a study of shared clonotypes between healthy human individuals. Here immunoSEQ multiplex PCR was the method, and the copy in TCRdb shows in-frame clones only, minus some. The sample contains some 500,000 clones, 60% to 80% of which appear only once. Sequencing used PBMCs. These receptors came from a woman aged 40 to 49 in good health. Some clones in this sample may be carry-over from other donors' samples.

This clone was observed once. J is TRBJ1-5 and V is TRBV10-3, with D perhaps matching TRBD1 (5 bases). This CDR3 is 14 amino acids long. Looked up from germline, CDR1 is ENHRY and CDR2 is SYGVKD. V shed 11 bases and J shed 4 bases, with 18 bases lying between them. CDR3 sequence: CAGGGPGLNQPQHF. The DNA for the CDR3 is TGTGCCGGGGGAGGTCCCGGCCTGAATCAGCCCCAGCATTTT.

The V gene is TRBV10-2, the J gene TRBJ2-7, with D unclear. There are 13 residues in the CDR3. V gave up 4 bases and J gave up 4 bases, with 11 bases separating them. Germline CDR1 and CDR2: WSHSY and SAAADI. The CDR3 is CASSGGLPYEQYF. CDR3 bases: TGCGCCAGCAGTGGAGGTTTACCTTACGAGCAGTACTTC.

This chain joins TRBV6-5 and TRBJ2-7; D is possibly TRBD1 (6 bases). This CDR3 comprises 13 residues. The germline gives CDR1 MNHEY, CDR2 SVGAGI. Trimming took 7 bases from V and 4 from J, leaving 14 bases between them. The chain's CDR3 is CASTPGQGYEQYF. The CDR3 DNA reads TGTGCCAGCACCCCAGGGCAGGGGTACGAGCAGTACTTC.

The rearrangement joins TRBV28 to TRBJ2-4; no clear D gene. CDR1 is MDHEN and CDR2 is SYDVKM in the germline V gene. Trimming left V 6 bases short and J 0 bases short, with 12 bases between. CDR3 length equals 15 residues. The CDR3 loop reads CASRPLGGAKNIQYF. The CDR3, as DNA: TGTGCCAGCAGACCGCTAGGTGGAGCCAAAAACATTCAGTACTTC.

The genes are TRBV6-1 and TRBJ1-4; no definite D call. CDR3 length: 16 residues. V gave up 0 bases and J gave up 3 bases, with 11 bases separating them. The germline V gene encodes CDR1 MNHNS and CDR2 SASEGT. For the CDR3, the DNA is TGTGCCAGCAGTGAAGCGTGGACGGCGTCTAATGAAAAACTGTTTTTT. Protein: CASSEAWTASNEKLFF.

Concerning this clone itself: A read error is the likely source, as a far larger clone sits one nucleotide away. V gene TRBV29-1 combines with J gene TRBJ2-1; TRBD2 matches 7 bases. CDR1 and CDR2 from the germline V gene are SQVTM and ANQGSEA. After removal of 7 bases from V and 5 bases from J, the junction contained 14 bases not matched to a gene. This CDR3 is built from 15 residues. The CDR3 bases are TGCAGCGGCCGTGGTAGGGGACTAACCCACAATGAGCAGTTCTTC. This sequence encodes CSGRGRGLTHNEQFF.

V and J are TRBV2 and TRBJ2-4, with 7 bases fitting TRBD1. CDR3 length: 14 amino acids. V shed 8 bases and J 0 bases; nucleotides not matched to a gene: 4. Germline CDR1 reads SNHLY; CDR2 reads FYNNEI. CDR3 DNA: TGTGCCAGCGGTCGACAGGGAGCCAAAAACATTCAGTACTTC. Protein sequence: CASGRQGAKNIQYF. The full variable domain, with the rest looked up from reference TRBV2 and TRBJ2-4, is EPEVTQTPSHQVTQMGQEVILRCVPISNHLYFYWYRQILGQKVEFLVSFYNNEISEKSEIFDDQFSVERPDGSNFTLKIRSTKLEDSAMYFCASGRQGAKNIQYFGAGTRLSVL.

The chain has TRBV29-1 and TRBJ2-7; 7 bases align to TRBD2. V shed 1 base and J 5 bases; nucleotides not matched to a gene: 5. This CDR3 has 13 residues. Germline V gene lookup returns CDR1 SQVTM and CDR2 ANQGSEA. This CDR3 is CSVEVTSANEQYF. In DNA form, the CDR3 reads TGCAGCGTTGAAGTTACTAGCGCCAACGAGCAGTACTTC.

This clone was seen more than once but under ten times. With only one base between it and a far larger clone, this is likely a read error. V usage is TRBV30 and J usage is TRBJ2-3; unclear D gene. CDR3 length: 12 residues. CDR1 is GTSNPN and CDR2 is SVGIG in the germline V gene (reference sequence). The CDR3, as DNA: TGTGCCTGGAGCGACTCCACAGATACGCGGTATTTT. Translating it yields CAWSDSTDTRYF. The full variable domain, with the rest looked up from reference TRBV30 and TRBJ2-3, is SQTIHQWPATLVQPVGSPLSLECTVEGTSNPNLYWYRQAAGRGLQLLFYSVGIGQISSEVPQNLSASRPQDRQFILSSKKLLLSDSGFYLCAWSDSTDTRYFGPGTRLTVL.